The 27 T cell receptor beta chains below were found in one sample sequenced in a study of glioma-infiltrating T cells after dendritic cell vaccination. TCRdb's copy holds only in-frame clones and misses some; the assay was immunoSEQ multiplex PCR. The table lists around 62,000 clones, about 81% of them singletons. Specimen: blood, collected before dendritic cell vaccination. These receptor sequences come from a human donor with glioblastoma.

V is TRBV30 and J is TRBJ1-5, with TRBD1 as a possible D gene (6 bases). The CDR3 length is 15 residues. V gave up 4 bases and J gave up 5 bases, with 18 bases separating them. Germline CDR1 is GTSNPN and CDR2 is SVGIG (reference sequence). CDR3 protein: CAWTRTDVTHQPQHF. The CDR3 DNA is TGTGCCTGGACCCGGACAGACGTGACGCATCAGCCCCAGCATTTT.

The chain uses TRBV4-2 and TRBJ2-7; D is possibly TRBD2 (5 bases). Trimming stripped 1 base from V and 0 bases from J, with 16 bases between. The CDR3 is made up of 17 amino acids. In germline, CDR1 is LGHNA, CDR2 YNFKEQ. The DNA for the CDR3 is TGTGCCAGCAGCCAAGTCGCTAGCCTCCCGAGCTCCTACGAGCAGTACTTC. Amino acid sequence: CASSQVASLPSSYEQYF.

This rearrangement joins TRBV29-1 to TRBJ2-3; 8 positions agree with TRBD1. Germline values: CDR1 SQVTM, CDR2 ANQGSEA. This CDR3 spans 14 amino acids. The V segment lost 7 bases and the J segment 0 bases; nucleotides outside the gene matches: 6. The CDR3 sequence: CSADRGISTDTQYF. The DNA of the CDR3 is TGCAGCGCCGACAGGGGAATCAGCACAGATACGCAGTATTTT.

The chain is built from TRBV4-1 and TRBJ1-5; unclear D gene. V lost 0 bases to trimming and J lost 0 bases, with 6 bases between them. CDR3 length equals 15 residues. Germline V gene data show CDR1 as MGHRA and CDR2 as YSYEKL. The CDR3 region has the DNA TGCGCCAGCAGCCAAGATCCAGATAGCAATCAGCCCCAGCATTTT. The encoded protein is CASSQDPDSNQPQHF.

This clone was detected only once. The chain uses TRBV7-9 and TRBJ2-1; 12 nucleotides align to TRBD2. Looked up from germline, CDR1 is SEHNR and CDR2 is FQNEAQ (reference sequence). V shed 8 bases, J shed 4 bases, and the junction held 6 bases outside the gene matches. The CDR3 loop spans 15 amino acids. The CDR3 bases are TGTGCCAGCGGCCTGCTAGCGGGGGGGTACAATGAGCAGTTCTTC. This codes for CASGLLAGGYNEQFF. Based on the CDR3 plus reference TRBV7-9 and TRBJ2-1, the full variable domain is DTGVSQNPRHKITKRGQNVTFRCDPISEHNRLYWYRQTLGQGPEFLTYFQNEAQLEKSRLLSDRFSAERPKGSFSTLEIQRTEQGDSAMYLCASGLLAGGYNEQFFGPGTRLTVL.

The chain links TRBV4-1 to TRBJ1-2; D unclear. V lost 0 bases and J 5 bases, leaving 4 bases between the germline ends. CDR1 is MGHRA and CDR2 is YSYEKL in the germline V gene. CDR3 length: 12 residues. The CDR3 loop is CASSQDGYGYTF. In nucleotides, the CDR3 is TGCGCCAGCAGCCAAGACGGGTATGGCTACACCTTC.

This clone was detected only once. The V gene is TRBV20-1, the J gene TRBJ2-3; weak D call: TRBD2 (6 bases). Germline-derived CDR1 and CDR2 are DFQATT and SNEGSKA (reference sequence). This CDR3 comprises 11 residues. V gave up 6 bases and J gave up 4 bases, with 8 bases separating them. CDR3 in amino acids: CSALAADTQYF. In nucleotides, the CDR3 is TGCAGTGCATTAGCGGCAGATACGCAGTATTTT.

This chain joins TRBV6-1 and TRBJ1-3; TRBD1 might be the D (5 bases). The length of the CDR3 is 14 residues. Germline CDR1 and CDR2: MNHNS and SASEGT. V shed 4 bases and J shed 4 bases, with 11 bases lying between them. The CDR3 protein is CASSATRGGNTIYF. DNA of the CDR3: TGTGCCAGCAGTGCCACCCGGGGGGGAAACACCATATATTTT.

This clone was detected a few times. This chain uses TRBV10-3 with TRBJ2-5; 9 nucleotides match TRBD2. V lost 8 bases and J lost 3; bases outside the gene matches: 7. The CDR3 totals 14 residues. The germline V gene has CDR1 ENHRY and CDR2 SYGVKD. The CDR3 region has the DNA TGTGCCATCGGAGTAGGACTAGCGAAAGAGACCCAGTACTTC. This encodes CAIGVGLAKETQYF.

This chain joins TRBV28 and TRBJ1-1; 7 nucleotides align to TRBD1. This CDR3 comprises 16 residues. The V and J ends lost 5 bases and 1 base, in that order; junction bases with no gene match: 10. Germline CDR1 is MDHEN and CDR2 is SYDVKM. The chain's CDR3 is CASSPSLRGENTEAFF. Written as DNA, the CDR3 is TGTGCCAGCAGTCCGTCCCTCAGGGGGGAGAACACTGAAGCTTTCTTT.

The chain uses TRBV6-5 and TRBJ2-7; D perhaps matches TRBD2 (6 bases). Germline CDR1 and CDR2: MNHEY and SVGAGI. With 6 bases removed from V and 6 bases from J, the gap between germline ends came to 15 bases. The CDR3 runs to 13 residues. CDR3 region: CASSPLPGGEQYF. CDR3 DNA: TGTGCCAGCAGCCCTCTCCCCGGGGGCGAGCAGTACTTC.

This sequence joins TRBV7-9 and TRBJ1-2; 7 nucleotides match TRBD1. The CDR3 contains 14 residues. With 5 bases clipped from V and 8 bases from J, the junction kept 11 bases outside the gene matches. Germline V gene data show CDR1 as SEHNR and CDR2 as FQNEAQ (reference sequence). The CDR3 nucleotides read TGTGCCAGCAGCCGGACAGGCCTACTGGGCGGCTACACCTTC. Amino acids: CASSRTGLLGGYTF.

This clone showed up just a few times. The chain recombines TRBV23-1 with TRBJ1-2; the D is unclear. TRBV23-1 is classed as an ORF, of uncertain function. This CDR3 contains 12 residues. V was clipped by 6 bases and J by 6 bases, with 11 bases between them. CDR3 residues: CASSPPQNGYTF. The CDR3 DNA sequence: TGCGCCAGCAGCCCCCCGCAGAATGGCTACACCTTC.

The CDR3 region has the DNA TGTGCCAGCAGGCTCGGGCTAGCGGGGGGGCAGGATGAGCAGTTCTTC. The encoded protein is CASRLGLAGGQDEQFF. This chain joins TRBV27 and TRBJ2-1, with 12 bases aligning to TRBD2. Per the germline V gene, CDR1 is MNHEY and CDR2 is SMNVEV (reference sequence). This CDR3 has 16 amino acids. V gave up 6 bases and J gave up 8 bases; unmatched junction bases: 11.

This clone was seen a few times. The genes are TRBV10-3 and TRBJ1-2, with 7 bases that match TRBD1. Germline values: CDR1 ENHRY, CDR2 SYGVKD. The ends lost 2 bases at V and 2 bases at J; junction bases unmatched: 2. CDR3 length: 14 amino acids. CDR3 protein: CAISERGLNYGYTF. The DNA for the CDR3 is TGTGCCATCAGTGAGAGGGGGCTAAACTATGGCTACACCTTC.

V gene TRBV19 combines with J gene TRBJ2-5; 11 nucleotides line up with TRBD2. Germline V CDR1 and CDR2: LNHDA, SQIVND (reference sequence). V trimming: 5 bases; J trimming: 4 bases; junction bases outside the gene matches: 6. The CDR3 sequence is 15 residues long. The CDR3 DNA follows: TGTGCCAGTAGTGCTAGCGGGGGGAAGGGAGAGACCCAGTACTTC. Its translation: CASSASGGKGETQYF.

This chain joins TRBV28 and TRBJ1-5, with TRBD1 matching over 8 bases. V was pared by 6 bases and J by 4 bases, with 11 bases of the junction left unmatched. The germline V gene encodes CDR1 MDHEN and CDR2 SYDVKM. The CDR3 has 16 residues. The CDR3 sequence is CASRASRRTGNQPQHF. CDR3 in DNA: TGTGCCAGCAGGGCCAGCAGAAGGACAGGGAATCAGCCCCAGCATTTT.

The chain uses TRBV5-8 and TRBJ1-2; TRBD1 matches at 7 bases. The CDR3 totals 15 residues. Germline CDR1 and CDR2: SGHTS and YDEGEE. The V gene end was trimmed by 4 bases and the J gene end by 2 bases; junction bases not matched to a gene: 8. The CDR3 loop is CASSHIDRENYGYTF. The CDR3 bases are TGTGCCAGCAGCCATATTGACAGGGAGAACTATGGCTACACCTTC.

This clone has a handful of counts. The chain's CDR3 is CASSLIASGGSSPLHF. In DNA form, the CDR3 reads TGTGCCAGTAGTCTAATTGCGTCAGGGGGCAGTTCACCCCTCCACTTT. The chain carries TRBV19 and TRBJ1-6, with TRBD1 matching over 8 bases. Germline CDR1 and CDR2: LNHDA and SQIVND (reference sequence). V dropped 5 bases and J dropped 9; count of bases not matched to a gene: 12. This CDR3 region has 16 residues.

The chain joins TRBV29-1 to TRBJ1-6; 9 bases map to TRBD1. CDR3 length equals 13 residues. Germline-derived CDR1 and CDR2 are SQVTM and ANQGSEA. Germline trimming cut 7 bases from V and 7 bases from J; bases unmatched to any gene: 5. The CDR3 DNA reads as TGCAGCGCCACGACAGGGGGAAATTCACCCCTCCACTTT. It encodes CSATTGGNSPLHF.

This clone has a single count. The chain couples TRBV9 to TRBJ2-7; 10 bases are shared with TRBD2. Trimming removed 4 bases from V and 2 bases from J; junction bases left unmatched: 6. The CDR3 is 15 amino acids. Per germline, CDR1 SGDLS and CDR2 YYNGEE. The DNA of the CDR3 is TGTGCCAGCAGCACAAGCGGGGGGGCTACCTACGAGCAGTACTTC. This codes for CASSTSGGATYEQYF.

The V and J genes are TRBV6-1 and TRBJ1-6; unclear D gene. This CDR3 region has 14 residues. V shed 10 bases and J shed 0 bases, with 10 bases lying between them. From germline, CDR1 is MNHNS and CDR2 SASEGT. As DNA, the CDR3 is TGTGCCACAGCGCAAAGCTCCTATAATTCACCCCTCCACTTT. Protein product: CATAQSSYNSPLHF.

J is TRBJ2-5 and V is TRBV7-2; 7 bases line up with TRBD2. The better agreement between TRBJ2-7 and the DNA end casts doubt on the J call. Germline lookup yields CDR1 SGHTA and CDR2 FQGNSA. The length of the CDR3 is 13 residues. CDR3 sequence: CASSLEGGVEQYF. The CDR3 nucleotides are TGTGCCAGCAGCTTAGAGGGAGGGGTCGAGCAGTACTTC.

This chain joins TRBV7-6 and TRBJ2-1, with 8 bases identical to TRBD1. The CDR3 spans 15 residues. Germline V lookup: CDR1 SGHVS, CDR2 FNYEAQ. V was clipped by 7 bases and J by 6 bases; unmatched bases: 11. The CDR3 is CASTRRGQVTNEQFF. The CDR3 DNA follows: TGTGCCAGCACCAGGAGGGGACAGGTGACCAATGAGCAGTTCTTC.

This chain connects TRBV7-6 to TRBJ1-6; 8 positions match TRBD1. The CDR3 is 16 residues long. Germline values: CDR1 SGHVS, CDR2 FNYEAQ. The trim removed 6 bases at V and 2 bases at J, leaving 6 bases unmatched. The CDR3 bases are TGTGCCAGCAGTTCGGACAGGGTCGCCTATAATTCACCCCTCCACTTT. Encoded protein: CASSSDRVAYNSPLHF.

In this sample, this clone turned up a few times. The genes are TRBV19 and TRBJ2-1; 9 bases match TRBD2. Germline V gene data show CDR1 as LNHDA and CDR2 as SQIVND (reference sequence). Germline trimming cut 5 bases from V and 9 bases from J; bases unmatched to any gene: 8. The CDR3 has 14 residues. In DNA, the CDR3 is TGTGCCAGTAGTTCGGCGGGGGGGCGGGGTGAGCAGTTCTTC. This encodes CASSSAGGRGEQFF.

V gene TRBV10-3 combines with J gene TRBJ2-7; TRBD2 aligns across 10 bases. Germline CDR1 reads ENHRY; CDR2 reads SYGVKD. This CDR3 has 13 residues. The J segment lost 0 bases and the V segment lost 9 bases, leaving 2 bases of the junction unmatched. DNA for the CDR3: TGTGCCATGGCTAGCGGGGGCTCCTACGAGCAGTACTTC. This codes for CAMASGGSYEQYF.